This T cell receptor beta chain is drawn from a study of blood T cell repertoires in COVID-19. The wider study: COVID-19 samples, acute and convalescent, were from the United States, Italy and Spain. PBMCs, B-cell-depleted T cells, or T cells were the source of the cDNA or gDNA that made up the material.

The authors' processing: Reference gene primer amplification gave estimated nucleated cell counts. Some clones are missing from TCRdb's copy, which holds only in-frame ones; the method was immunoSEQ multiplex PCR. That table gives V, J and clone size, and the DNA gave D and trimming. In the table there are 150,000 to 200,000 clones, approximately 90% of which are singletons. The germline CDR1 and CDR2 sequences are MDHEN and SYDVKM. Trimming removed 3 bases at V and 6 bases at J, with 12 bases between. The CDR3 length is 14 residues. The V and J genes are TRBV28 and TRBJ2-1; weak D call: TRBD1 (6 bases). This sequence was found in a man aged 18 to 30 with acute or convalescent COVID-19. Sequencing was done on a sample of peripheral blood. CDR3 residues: CASSLEQGTNEQFF. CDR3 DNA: TGTGCCAGCAGTTTGGAACAGGGCACCAATGAGCAGTTCTTC.